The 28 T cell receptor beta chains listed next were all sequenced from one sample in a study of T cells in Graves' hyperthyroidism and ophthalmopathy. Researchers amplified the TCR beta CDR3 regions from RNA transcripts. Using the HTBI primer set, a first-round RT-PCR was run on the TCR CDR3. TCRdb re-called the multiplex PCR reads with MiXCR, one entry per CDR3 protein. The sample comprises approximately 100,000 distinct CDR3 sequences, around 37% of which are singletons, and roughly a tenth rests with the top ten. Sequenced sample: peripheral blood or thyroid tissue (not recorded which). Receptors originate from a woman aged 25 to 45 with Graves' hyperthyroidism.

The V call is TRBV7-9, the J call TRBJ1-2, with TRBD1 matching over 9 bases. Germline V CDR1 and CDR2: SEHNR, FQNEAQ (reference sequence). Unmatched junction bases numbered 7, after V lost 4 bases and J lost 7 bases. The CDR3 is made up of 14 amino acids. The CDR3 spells CASSSRTGVIGYTF. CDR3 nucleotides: TGTGCCAGCAGCTCCAGGACAGGGGTCATTGGCTACACCTTC.

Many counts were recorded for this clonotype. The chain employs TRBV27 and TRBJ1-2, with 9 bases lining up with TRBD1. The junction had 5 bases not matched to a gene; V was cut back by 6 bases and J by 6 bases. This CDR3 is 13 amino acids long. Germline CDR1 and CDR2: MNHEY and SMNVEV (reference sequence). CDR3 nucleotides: TGTGCCAGCAGACCCCGGGACAGGGATGGCTACACCTTC. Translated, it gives CASRPRDRDGYTF.

CDR3 sequence reads: CATGRFDATEAFF. CDR3 nucleotides: TGTGCCACCGGCCGATTTGATGCCACTGAAGCTTTCTTT. J is TRBJ1-1 and V is TRBV15, with D unclear. The CDR3 has 13 residues. Germline V gene lookup returns CDR1 LNHNV and CDR2 YYDKDF (reference sequence). Trimming shortened V by 8 bases and J by 4 bases, and 14 bases separated the two germline ends.

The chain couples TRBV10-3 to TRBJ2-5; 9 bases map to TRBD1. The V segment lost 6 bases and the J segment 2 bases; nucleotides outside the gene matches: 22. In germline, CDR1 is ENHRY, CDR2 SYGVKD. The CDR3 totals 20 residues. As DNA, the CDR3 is TGTGCCATCAGCGACACTGCCTGGGACAGGGAAGGGGGTGGGCAAGAGACCCAGTACTTC. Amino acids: CAISDTAWDREGGGQETQYF.

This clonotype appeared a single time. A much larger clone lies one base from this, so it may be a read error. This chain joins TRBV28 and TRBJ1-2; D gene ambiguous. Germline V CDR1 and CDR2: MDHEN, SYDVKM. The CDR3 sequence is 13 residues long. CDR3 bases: TGTGCCAGCAGTTTTAACCTTTTTACTGGCTACGCCTTC. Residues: CASSFNLFTGYAF.

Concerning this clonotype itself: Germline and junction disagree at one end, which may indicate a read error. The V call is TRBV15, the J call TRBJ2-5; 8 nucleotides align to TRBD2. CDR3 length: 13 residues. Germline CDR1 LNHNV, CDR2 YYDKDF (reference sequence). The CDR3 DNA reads TGTGCCGCCAGCAGCGGGGGCCAGGAGACCCAGTACTTC. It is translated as CAASSGGQETQYF.

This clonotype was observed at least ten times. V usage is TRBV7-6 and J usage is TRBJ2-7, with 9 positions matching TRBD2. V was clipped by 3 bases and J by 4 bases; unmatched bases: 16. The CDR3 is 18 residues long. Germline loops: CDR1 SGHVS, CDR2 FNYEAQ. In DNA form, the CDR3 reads TGTGCCAGCAGCTTTATCCCTGGAGGCGGGAGGGGTATATACGAGCAGTACTTC. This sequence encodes CASSFIPGGGRGIYEQYF.

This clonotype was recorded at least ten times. CDR3 in amino acids: CASRSSGVEQYF. CDR3 bases: TGTGCCAGCAGATCCTCAGGGGTAGAGCAGTACTTC. This rearrangement joins TRBV28 to TRBJ2-7, with D possibly matching TRBD1 (6 bases). The V gene's germline CDR1 is MDHEN and CDR2 SYDVKM. The CDR3 totals 12 residues. V was clipped by 6 bases and J by 7 bases, with 13 bases between them.

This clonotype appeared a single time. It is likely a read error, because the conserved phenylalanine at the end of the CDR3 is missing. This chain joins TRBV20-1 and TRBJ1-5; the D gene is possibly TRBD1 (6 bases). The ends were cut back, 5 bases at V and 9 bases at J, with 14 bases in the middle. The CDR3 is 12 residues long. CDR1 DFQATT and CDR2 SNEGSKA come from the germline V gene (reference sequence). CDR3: CSAVQGYRPQHL. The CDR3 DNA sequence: TGCAGTGCTGTACAGGGTTATCGGCCCCAGCATCTT.

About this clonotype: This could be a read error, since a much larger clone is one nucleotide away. The CDR3 coding sequence is TGCACCAGCAGTCGACGGGGGGATGAAAAACTGTTTTTT. This sequence encodes CTSSRRGDEKLFF. The rearrangement links TRBV4-1 to TRBJ1-4; D is perhaps TRBD1 (5 bases). This CDR3 region has 13 residues. Germline V gene lookup returns CDR1 MGHRA and CDR2 YSYEKL.

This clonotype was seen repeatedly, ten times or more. The DNA of the CDR3 is TGCGCCAGCAGCCCGGAGACAGTCAATTCACCCCTCCACTTT. Protein sequence: CASSPETVNSPLHF. This chain connects TRBV4-1 to TRBJ1-6, with D tentatively TRBD1 (5 bases). The V end was cut by 4 bases, the J end by 7 bases, with 11 bases between. The CDR3 is made up of 14 amino acids. The germline V gene has CDR1 MGHRA and CDR2 YSYEKL.

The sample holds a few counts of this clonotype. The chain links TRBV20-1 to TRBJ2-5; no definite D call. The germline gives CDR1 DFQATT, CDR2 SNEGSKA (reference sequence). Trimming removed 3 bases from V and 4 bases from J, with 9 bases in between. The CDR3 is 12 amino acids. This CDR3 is CSARVPPETQYF. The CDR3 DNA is TGCAGTGCTAGGGTCCCCCCAGAGACCCAGTACTTC.

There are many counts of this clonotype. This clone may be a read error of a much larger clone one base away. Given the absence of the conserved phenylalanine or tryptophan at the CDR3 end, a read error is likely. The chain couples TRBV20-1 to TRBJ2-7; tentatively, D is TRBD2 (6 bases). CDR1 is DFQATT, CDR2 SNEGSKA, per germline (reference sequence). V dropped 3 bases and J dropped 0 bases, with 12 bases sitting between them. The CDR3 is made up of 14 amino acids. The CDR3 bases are TGCAGTGCTAGCTCCGGCGGGGCCTCCTACGAGCAGTACCTC. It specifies CSASSGGASYEQYL.

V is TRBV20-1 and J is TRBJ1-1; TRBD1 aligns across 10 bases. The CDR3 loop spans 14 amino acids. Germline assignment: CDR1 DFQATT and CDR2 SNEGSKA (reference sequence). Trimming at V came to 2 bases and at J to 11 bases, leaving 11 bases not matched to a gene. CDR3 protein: CSARRWGQGQRAFF. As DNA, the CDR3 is TGCAGTGCTAGACGGTGGGGACAGGGGCAGAGGGCTTTCTTT.

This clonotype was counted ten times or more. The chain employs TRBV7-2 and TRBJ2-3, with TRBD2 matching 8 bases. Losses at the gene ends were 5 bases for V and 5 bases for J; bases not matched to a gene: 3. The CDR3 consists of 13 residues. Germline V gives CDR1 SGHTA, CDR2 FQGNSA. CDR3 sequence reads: CASSTGGEDTQYF. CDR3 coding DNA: TGTGCCAGCAGCACCGGGGGGGAAGATACGCAGTATTTT.

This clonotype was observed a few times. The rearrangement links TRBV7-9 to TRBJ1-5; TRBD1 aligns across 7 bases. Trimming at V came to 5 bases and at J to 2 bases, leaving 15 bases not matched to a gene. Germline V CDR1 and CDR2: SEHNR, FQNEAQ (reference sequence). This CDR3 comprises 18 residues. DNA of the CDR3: TGTGCCAGCAGCCCCGGGACAGACCCTTATAGCGGCAATCAGCCCCAGCATTTT. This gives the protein CASSPGTDPYSGNQPQHF.

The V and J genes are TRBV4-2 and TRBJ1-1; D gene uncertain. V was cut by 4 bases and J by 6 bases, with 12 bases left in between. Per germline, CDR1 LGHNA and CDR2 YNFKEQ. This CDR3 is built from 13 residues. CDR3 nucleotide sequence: TGTGCCAGCAGCCCGCTGTGGGTCCCTGAAGCTTTCTTT. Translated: CASSPLWVPEAFF.

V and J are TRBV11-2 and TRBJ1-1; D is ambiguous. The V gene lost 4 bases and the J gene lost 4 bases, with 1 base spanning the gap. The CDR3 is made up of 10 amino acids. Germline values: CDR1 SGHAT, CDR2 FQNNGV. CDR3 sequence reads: CASSSTEAFF. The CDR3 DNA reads TGTGCCAGCAGCTCCACTGAAGCTTTCTTT.

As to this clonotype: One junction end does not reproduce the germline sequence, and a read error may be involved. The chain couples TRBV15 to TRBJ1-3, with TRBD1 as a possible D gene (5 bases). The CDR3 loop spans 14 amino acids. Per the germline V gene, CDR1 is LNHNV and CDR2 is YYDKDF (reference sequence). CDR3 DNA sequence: TGTGCCACCAGCGACAGCGACTCTGGAAGCACCGTATATTTT. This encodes CATSDSDSGSTVYF.

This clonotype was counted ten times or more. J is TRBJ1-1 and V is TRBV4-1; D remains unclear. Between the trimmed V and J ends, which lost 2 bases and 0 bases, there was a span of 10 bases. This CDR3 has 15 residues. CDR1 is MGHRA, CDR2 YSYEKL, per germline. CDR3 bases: TGCGCCAGCAGCCAACTGTTATCCCTGAACACTGAAGCTTTCTTT. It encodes CASSQLLSLNTEAFF.

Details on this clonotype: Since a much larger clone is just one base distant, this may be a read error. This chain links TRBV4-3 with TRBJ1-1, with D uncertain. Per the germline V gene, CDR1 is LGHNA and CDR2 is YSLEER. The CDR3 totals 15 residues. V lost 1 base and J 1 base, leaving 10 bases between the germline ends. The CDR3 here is CASSQGRHRNTEAFF. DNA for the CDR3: TGCGCCAGCAGCCAAGGAAGACACCGGAACACTGAAGCTTTCTTT.

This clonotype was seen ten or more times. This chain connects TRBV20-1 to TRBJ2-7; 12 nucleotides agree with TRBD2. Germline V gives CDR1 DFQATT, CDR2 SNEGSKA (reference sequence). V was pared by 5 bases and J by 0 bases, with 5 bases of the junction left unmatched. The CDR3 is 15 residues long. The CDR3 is CSAPGTSGLSYEQYF. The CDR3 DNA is TGCAGTGCTCCGGGGACTAGCGGGCTCTCCTACGAGCAGTACTTC.

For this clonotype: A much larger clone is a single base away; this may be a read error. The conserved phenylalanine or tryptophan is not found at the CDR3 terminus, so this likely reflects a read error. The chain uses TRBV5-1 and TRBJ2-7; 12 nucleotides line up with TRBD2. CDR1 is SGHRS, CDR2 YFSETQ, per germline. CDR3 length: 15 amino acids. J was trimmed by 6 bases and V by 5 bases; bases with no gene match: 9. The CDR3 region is CASRPGLAGAGEQYS. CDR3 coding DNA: TGCGCCAGCAGGCCGGGACTAGCGGGCGCGGGCGAGCAGTACTCC.

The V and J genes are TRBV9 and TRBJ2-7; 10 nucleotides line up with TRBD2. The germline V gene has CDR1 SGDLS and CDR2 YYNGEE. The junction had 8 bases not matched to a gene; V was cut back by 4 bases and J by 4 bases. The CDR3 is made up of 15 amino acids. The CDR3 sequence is CASSPRPAGGYEQYF. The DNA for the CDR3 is TGTGCCAGCAGCCCTCGCCCAGCGGGGGGGTACGAGCAGTACTTC. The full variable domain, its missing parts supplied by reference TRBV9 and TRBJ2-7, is DSGVTQTPKHLITATGQRVTLRCSPRSGDLSVYWYQQSLDQGLQFLIQYYNGEERAKGNILERFSAQQFPDLHSELNLSSLELGDSALYFCASSPRPAGGYEQYFGPGTRLTVT.

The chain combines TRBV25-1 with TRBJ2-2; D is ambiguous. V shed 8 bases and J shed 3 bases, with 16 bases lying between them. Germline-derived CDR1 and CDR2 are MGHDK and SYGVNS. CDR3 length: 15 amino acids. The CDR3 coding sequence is TGTGCCAGCGGTAAAGGTGTCAGTCACACCGGGGAGCTGTTTTTT. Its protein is CASGKGVSHTGELFF.

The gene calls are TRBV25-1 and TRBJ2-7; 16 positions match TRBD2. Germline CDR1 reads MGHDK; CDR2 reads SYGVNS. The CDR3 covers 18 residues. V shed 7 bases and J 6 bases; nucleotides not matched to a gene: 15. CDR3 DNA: TGTGCCAGCACCAAAAACCCGGGACTAGCGGGAGGGCCGGGCGAGCAGTACTTC. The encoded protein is CASTKNPGLAGGPGEQYF.

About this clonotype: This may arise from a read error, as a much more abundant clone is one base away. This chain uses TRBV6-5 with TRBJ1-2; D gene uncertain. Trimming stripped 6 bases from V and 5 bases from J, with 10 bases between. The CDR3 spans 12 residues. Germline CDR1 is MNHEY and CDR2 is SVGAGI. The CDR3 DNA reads TGTGCCAGCAGCCGAGACGAGTATGGCTACACCTTC. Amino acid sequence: CASSRDEYGYTF.

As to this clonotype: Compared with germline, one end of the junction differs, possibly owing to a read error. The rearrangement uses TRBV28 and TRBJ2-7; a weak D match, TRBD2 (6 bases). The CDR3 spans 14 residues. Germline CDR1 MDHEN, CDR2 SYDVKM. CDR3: CASSLLGGSYGQYF. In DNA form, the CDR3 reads TGTGCCAGCAGTTTATTGGGAGGCTCGTACGGGCAGTACTTC.